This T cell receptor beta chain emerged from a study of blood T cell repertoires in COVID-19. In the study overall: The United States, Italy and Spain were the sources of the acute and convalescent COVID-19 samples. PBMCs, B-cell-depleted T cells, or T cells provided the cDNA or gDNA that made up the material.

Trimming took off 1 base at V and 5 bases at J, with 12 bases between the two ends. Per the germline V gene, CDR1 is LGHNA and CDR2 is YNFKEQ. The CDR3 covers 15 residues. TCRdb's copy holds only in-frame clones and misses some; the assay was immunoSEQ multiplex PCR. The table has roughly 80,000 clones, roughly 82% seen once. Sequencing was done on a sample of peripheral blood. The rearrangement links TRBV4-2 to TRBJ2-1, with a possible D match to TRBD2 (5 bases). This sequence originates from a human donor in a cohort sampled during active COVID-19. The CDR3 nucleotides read TGTGCCAGCAGCCAAGCAGCGGCCTTTAACAATGAGCAGTTCTTC. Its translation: CASSQAAAFNNEQFF.